The 23 T cell receptor beta chains listed next were all sequenced from one sample in a study of T cell responses to AZD1222 COVID-19 vaccine. TCRdb's table, derived via immunoSEQ multiplex PCR, lists solely in-frame clones and lacks some. Of 90,000 to 120,000 clones listed, approximately 88% are singletons. The sequencing here drew on peripheral blood, taken on day 0 of AZD1222 vaccination. The receptors originated from an adult in good health.

J is TRBJ1-6 and V is TRBV5-6, with 10 bases aligning to TRBD1. The germline CDR1 and CDR2 sequences are SGHDT and YYEEEE. This CDR3 contains 16 residues. Trimming cost V 2 bases and J 7 bases; bases outside gene matches: 6. CDR3 amino acids: CASSFRTGGANSPLHF. Written as DNA, the CDR3 is TGTGCCAGCAGCTTTCGGACAGGGGGAGCCAATTCACCCCTCCACTTT.

V gene TRBV15 combines with J gene TRBJ1-5; TRBD1 aligns across 11 bases. Trimming took 1 base from V and 4 from J; bases not matched to a gene: 9. The V gene's germline CDR1 is LNHNV and CDR2 YYDKDF (reference sequence). CDR3 length equals 18 residues. CDR3 bases: TGTGCCACCAGCAGAGGAGGACCTGGGACAGGGGGGAATCAGCCCCAGCATTTT. Amino acid sequence: CATSRGGPGTGGNQPQHF.

The gene calls are TRBV4-2 and TRBJ2-2; 8 bases agree with TRBD1. Germline V lookup: CDR1 LGHNA, CDR2 YNFKEQ. V was pared by 0 bases and J by 6 bases, with 3 bases of the junction left unmatched. CDR3 size: 15 residues. CDR3 DNA: TGTGCCAGCAGCCAAGACAGGGGGCGGGCCGGGGAGCTGTTTTTT. Its protein is CASSQDRGRAGELFF.

The rearrangement links TRBV18 to TRBJ1-1, with D possibly being TRBD1 (5 bases). The V gene's germline CDR1 is KGHSH and CDR2 LQKENI. With 5 bases removed from V and 3 bases from J, the gap between germline ends came to 25 bases. This CDR3 region has 18 residues. CDR3 protein: CASSIRGASRDIDTEAFF. DNA for the CDR3: TGTGCCAGCTCAATTAGGGGCGCTTCCCGGGATATAGACACTGAAGCTTTCTTT.

This rearrangement joins TRBV3-1 (or the pseudogene TRBV3-2) to TRBJ2-3, with TRBD1 matching 8 bases. The CDR3 extends over 16 amino acids. V shed 3 bases and J 2 bases; nucleotides not matched to a gene: 7. Germline CDR1 reads LGHDT; CDR2 reads YNNKEL (reference sequence). CDR3 sequence: CASSQEWTGYTDTQYF. The CDR3 DNA reads TGTGCCAGCAGCCAGGAGTGGACAGGGTACACAGATACGCAGTATTTT.

V and J are TRBV4-1 and TRBJ2-7, with a possible D match to TRBD2 (5 bases). In germline, CDR1 is MGHRA, CDR2 YSYEKL. Between the trimmed V and J ends, which lost 3 bases and 5 bases, there was a span of 29 bases. This CDR3 comprises 19 residues. CDR3 loop: CASSQPPPGVLEGRNEQYF. The CDR3 nucleotides read TGCGCCAGCAGCCAGCCCCCCCCTGGGGTTCTTGAGGGCAGGAACGAGCAGTACTTC.

This chain connects TRBV4-1 to TRBJ1-6, with D possibly TRBD1 on 5 matching bases. Germline V gene lookup returns CDR1 MGHRA and CDR2 YSYEKL. The V gene lost 0 bases and the J gene lost 0 bases, with 9 bases spanning the gap. The CDR3 runs 17 residues. CDR3 bases: TGCGCCAGCAGCCAAGACGACAGCAGCTCCTATAATTCACCCCTCCACTTT. The encoded protein is CASSQDDSSSYNSPLHF.

The V gene is TRBV27, the J gene TRBJ1-3; D is unclear. Trimming removed 0 bases from V and 2 bases from J, with 11 bases in between. The CDR3 length is 16 residues. Germline-derived CDR1 and CDR2 are MNHEY and SMNVEV (reference sequence). CDR3 amino acids: CASSLSGPEAGNTIYF. The CDR3 DNA reads as TGTGCCAGCAGTTTATCGGGCCCCGAAGCTGGAAACACCATATATTTT.

This clone was counted once. This chain joins TRBV7-9 and TRBJ2-7; D gene uncertain. V was cut by 2 bases and J by 2 bases, with 10 bases left in between. The CDR3 consists of 14 residues. Germline CDR1 is SEHNR and CDR2 is FQNEAQ (reference sequence). This CDR3 reads CASSLWPGTYEQYF. CDR3 coding DNA: TGTGCCAGCAGCTTATGGCCAGGAACCTACGAGCAGTACTTC.

Here the CDR3 reads CASSGPTQADTQYF. Written as DNA, the CDR3 is TGTGCCAGCAGCGGACCGACACAGGCAGATACGCAGTATTTT. The V call is TRBV7-2, the J call TRBJ2-3; D may be TRBD1 (5 bases). V was clipped by 5 bases and J by 4 bases, with 13 bases between them. Germline V lookup: CDR1 SGHTA, CDR2 FQGNSA. The CDR3 contains 14 residues.

The chain recombines TRBV16 with TRBJ2-7, with TRBD1 matching over 8 bases. The CDR3 is made up of 13 amino acids. J lost 3 bases, V lost 4 bases, and 2 bases had no gene match. Germline V lookup: CDR1 KGHSY, CDR2 FQNENV. CDR3 protein: CASSPGQDYEQYF. The CDR3, as DNA: TGTGCCAGCAGCCCGGGACAGGACTACGAGCAGTACTTC.

The chain couples TRBV10-3 to TRBJ2-5; 7 nucleotides line up with TRBD2. Trimming at V came to 4 bases and at J to 4 bases, leaving 9 bases not matched to a gene. The CDR3 contains 15 residues. Germline V lookup: CDR1 ENHRY, CDR2 SYGVKD. The CDR3 region is CAISVGAGVLETQYF. The CDR3 DNA is TGTGCCATCAGTGTTGGGGCGGGAGTCTTAGAGACCCAGTACTTC.

V usage is TRBV28 and J usage is TRBJ2-3; possible D gene TRBD1, 5 bases. V lost 7 bases, J lost 3 bases, and 14 bases lay in between. There are 14 residues in the CDR3. The germline CDR1 and CDR2 sequences are MDHEN and SYDVKM. CDR3 DNA: TGTGCCAGCACCTCAGGGCAGGGAACAGATACGCAGTATTTT. Amino acids: CASTSGQGTDTQYF.

The rearrangement uses TRBV10-1 and TRBJ2-2, with TRBD2 identical over 8 bases. The CDR3 has 17 amino acids. The germline V gene has CDR1 WNHNN and CDR2 SYGVQD (reference sequence). The J segment lost 7 bases and the V segment lost 4 bases, leaving 14 bases of the junction unmatched. CDR3 in amino acids: CASSAGTGTSEDGELFF. For the CDR3, the DNA is TGCGCCAGCAGTGCGGGCACCGGGACTAGTGAGGACGGGGAGCTGTTTTTT.

V and J are TRBV7-9 and TRBJ2-2; D is perhaps TRBD2 (7 bases). The CDR3 has 16 amino acids. Per the germline V gene, CDR1 is SEHNR and CDR2 is FQNEAQ (reference sequence). V lost 5 bases and J 4 bases, leaving 17 bases between the germline ends. CDR3 sequence reads: CASSLGGPQGTGELFF. For the CDR3, the DNA is TGTGCCAGCAGCCTGGGGGGGCCCCAGGGCACCGGGGAGCTGTTTTTT.

This chain connects TRBV6-5 to TRBJ1-1, with D hard to call. CDR3 size: 14 residues. CDR1 and CDR2 (germline): MNHEY, SVGAGI. V was clipped by 8 bases and J by 1 base, with 14 bases between them. As DNA, the CDR3 is TGTGCCAGCGCTTTCGGACGCCGGAACACTGAAGCTTTCTTT. Translating it yields CASAFGRRNTEAFF.

This clone was detected once. The chain links TRBV5-8 to TRBJ1-2; 7 bases are shared with TRBD1. Germline CDR1 is SGHTS and CDR2 is YDEGEE. The CDR3 sequence is 15 residues long. Trimming cost V 0 bases and J 4 bases; bases outside gene matches: 6. CDR3 DNA sequence: TGTGCCAGCAGCTTGGCCGGCGCAGGGGGCTATGGCTACACCTTC. This codes for CASSLAGAGGYGYTF.

The chain employs TRBV20-1 and TRBJ2-1; D remains ambiguous. The CDR3 length is 11 residues. From germline, CDR1 is DFQATT and CDR2 SNEGSKA (reference sequence). Trimming left V 2 bases short and J 7 bases short, with 6 bases between. DNA for the CDR3: TGCAGTGCTAGACGGAGAAATGAGCAGTTCTTC. This encodes CSARRRNEQFF.

The chain combines TRBV7-8 with TRBJ2-7; 8 nucleotides agree with TRBD1. V gave up 3 bases and J gave up 3 bases; unmatched junction bases: 4. This CDR3 contains 14 residues. Germline lookup yields CDR1 SGHVS and CDR2 FQNEAQ. For the CDR3, the DNA is TGTGCCAGCAGCTTGTCCGGGACAGGCTACGAGCAGTACTTC. This gives the protein CASSLSGTGYEQYF.

The chain joins TRBV9 to TRBJ2-7; 12 nucleotides match TRBD2. This CDR3 comprises 14 residues. With 3 bases clipped from V and 7 bases from J, the junction kept 5 bases outside the gene matches. Germline CDR1 reads SGDLS; CDR2 reads YYNGEE. CDR3 loop: CASSASGREGEQYF. CDR3 nucleotides: TGTGCCAGCAGCGCTAGCGGGAGGGAAGGGGAGCAGTACTTC.

The chain links TRBV25-1 to TRBJ2-5; 9 nucleotides align to TRBD1. Trimming took 8 bases from V and 5 from J; bases not matched to a gene: 6. The CDR3 is made up of 13 amino acids. Germline CDR1 reads MGHDK; CDR2 reads SYGVNS. CDR3 DNA: TGTGCCAGCCTACAGGGGGCACAGGAGACCCAGTACTTC. Protein product: CASLQGAQETQYF.

In its sample, this clone was seen once. This chain joins TRBV11-2 and TRBJ2-1; TRBD2 agrees at 16 bases. The V gene's germline CDR1 is SGHAT and CDR2 FQNNGV. Losses at the gene ends were 5 bases for V and 4 bases for J; bases not matched to a gene: 8. The CDR3 extends over 18 amino acids. The CDR3 DNA sequence: TGTGCCAGCAGCGACGTGGGACTAGCGGGAGGGAGGTACAATGAGCAGTTCTTC. This translates into CASSDVGLAGGRYNEQFF.

The count of this clone is one. The chain joins TRBV4-2 to TRBJ2-3; D possibly uses TRBD1 or TRBD2 (5 bases each). Trimming took 0 bases from V and 7 from J, leaving 14 bases between them. There are 15 residues in the CDR3. Germline CDR1 LGHNA, CDR2 YNFKEQ. The CDR3 here is CASSQDRGTLNTQYF. The CDR3 region has the DNA TGTGCCAGCAGCCAAGATAGAGGGACGTTGAATACGCAGTATTTT.